The 10 T cell receptor beta chains reported below all come from one sample, sequenced in a study of cytomegalovirus exposure and HLA in healthy donors. The PCR had 60 Vbeta and 13 Jbeta primers. Data came from immunoSEQ multiplex PCR; TCRdb stores just in-frame clones and leaves some out. The sample lists fewer than 200,000 clones; approximately 80% were seen once. The sequenced material came from PBMCs. The source of these receptors is a woman between 50 and 59 years old in good health and CMV-seronegative.

This chain uses TRBV29-1 with TRBJ2-7; D is possibly TRBD2 (6 bases). Per germline, CDR1 SQVTM and CDR2 ANQGSEA. Trimming took off 4 bases at V and 6 bases at J, with 13 bases between the two ends. There are 12 residues in the CDR3. In nucleotides, the CDR3 is TGCAGCGTTGCGCGGGGTCTCGGCGAGCAGTACTTC. Translated, it gives CSVARGLGEQYF.

The rearrangement links TRBV19 to TRBJ1-5; the match to TRBD1 covers 7 bases. V gave up 5 bases and J gave up 4 bases; unmatched junction bases: 11. The CDR3 is 16 residues long. Germline loops: CDR1 LNHDA, CDR2 SQIVND (reference sequence). CDR3 region: CASSHTTGLGNQPQHF. For the CDR3, the DNA is TGTGCCAGTAGTCACACGACAGGGTTAGGGAATCAGCCCCAGCATTTT.

The chain couples TRBV30 to TRBJ1-1, with a weak D call TRBD1 (5 bases). Germline-derived CDR1 and CDR2 are GTSNPN and SVGIG (reference sequence). Trimming stripped 4 bases from V and 5 bases from J, with 11 bases between. The CDR3 totals 12 residues. This CDR3 reads CAWNGGTTEAFF. Here the CDR3 DNA reads TGTGCCTGGAACGGGGGGACGACTGAAGCTTTCTTT.

This chain's CDR3 is CASSSTPPSGANVLTF. In DNA, the CDR3 is TGTGCCAGCTCATCCACACCTCCCTCTGGGGCCAACGTCCTGACTTTC. The gene calls are TRBV18 and TRBJ2-6, with D hard to call. V shed 5 bases and J shed 0 bases, with 11 bases lying between them. The CDR3 spans 16 residues. CDR1 is KGHSH, CDR2 LQKENI, per germline.

The chain couples TRBV10-2 to TRBJ2-4; 7 bases map to TRBD2. The CDR3 has 16 residues. J was trimmed by 3 bases and V by 1 base; bases with no gene match: 6. Germline V lookup: CDR1 WSHSY, CDR2 SAAADI. Here the CDR3 DNA reads TGCGCCAGCAGTGAGTTTGCTAGCGGAAGCAAAAACATTCAGTACTTC. Protein product: CASSEFASGSKNIQYF.

The rearrangement joins TRBV6-5 to TRBJ2-2, with 13 bases identical to TRBD2. This CDR3 contains 15 residues. With V trimmed by 4 bases and J by 6 bases, 2 bases remained unmatched. Per the germline V gene, CDR1 is MNHEY and CDR2 is SVGAGI. The CDR3 region is CASSLGLAGSGELFF. The CDR3 nucleotides read TGTGCCAGCAGTTTGGGACTAGCGGGGTCCGGGGAGCTGTTTTTT.

J is TRBJ2-3 and V is TRBV15, with 7 bases fitting TRBD1. The CDR3 has 15 amino acids. The J segment lost 2 bases and the V segment lost 5 bases, leaving 7 bases of the junction unmatched. The V gene's germline CDR1 is LNHNV and CDR2 YYDKDF (reference sequence). This CDR3 is CATSFSTGTTDTQYF. DNA of the CDR3: TGTGCCACCAGCTTCTCGACAGGGACCACAGATACGCAGTATTTT.

The rearrangement uses TRBV2 and TRBJ1-1; TRBD1 aligns across 7 bases. The CDR3 is 12 residues long. V gave up 6 bases and J gave up 10 bases; unmatched junction bases: 8. Germline CDR1 SNHLY, CDR2 FYNNEI. DNA for the CDR3: TGTGCCAGCAGAAGCGACAGGGCAGTAGCTTTCTTT. This encodes CASRSDRAVAFF.

The count of this clone is one. The chain joins TRBV2 to TRBJ2-1; no clear D gene. Per germline, CDR1 SNHLY and CDR2 FYNNEI. This CDR3 region has 14 residues. With 7 bases removed from V and 0 bases from J, the gap between germline ends came to 10 bases. CDR3: CASNELSSYNEQFF. CDR3 DNA sequence: TGTGCCAGCAACGAGCTGAGCTCCTACAATGAGCAGTTCTTC.

The V and J genes are TRBV10-3 and TRBJ1-4; D not resolved. CDR3 length equals 14 residues. Trimming pared 10 bases from V and 8 bases from J, leaving 20 bases between. CDR1 is ENHRY, CDR2 SYGVKD, per germline. The CDR3 DNA follows: TGTGCCACGCTGGGCGGGGAACCAGGAGAAAAACTGTTTTTT. This translates into CATLGGEPGEKLFF.